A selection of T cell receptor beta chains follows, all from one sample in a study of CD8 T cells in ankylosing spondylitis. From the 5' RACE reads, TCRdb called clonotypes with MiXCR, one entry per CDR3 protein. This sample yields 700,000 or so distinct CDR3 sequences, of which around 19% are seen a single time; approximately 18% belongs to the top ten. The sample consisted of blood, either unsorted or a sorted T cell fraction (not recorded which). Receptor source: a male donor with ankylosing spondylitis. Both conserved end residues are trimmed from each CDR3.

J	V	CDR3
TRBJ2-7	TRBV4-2	ASSQTDRLKYEQY
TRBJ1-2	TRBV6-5	ASSYSKWTVYGYT
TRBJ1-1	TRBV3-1	ASSQRDLNTEAF
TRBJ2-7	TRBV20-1	SARDRVTVEQY
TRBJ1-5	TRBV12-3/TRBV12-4	ASSLGRDWGQPQH
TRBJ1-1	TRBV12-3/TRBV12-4	ASTPLRGAAEAF
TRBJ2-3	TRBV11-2	ASSSPGGVADTQY
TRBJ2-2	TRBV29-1	SVLAGITGELF
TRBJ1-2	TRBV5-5	ASSLADTYGYT
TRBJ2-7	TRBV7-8	ASSPRIFDEQY
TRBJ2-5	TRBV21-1	ASSSRQGGFLQTQY
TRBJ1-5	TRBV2	ASRGTGAWQPQH
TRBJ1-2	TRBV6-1	ASLSDRGRGYT
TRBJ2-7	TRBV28	ASSSLAGTSYEQY
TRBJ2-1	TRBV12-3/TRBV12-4	ASSLIAGRRNEQF
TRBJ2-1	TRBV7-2	ASSLGGGLFSEQF
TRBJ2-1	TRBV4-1	ASSHLASSYNEQF
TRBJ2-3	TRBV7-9	ASSSAGGTGGTQY
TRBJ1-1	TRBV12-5	ASGLDPLYNPNTEAF
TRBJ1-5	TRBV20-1	SARDRTGGINQPQH
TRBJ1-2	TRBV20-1	SARDNRLGRNYGYT
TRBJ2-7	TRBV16	ASSHSQLTYEQY
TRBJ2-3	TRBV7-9	AGTGSYTDTQY
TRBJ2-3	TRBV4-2	ASSQALADTQY
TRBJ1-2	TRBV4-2	ASSPTFQGGNYGYT
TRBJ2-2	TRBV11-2	ASSLILAGEAGELF
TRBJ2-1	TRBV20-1	SARDARGYNEQF
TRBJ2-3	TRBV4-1	ASRGSLADNTDTQY
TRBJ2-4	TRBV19	ASSLGLSKNIQY
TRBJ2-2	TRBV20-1	SASGTGVTGELF
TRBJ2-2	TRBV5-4	ASSPAGVSNTGELF
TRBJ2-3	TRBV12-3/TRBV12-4	ASSPKGQGTDTQY
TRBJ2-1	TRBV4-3	ASSQDSGLAKYNEQF
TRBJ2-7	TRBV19	ASSTAGTYEQY
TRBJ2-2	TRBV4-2	ASSSTDKRLKPGELF
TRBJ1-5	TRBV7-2	ASSLERGSYQPQH
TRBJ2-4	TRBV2	ASNGLNIQY
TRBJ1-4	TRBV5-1	ATRGTVNEKLF
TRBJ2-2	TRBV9	ASSAVAGAGGGELF
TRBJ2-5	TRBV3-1	ASSQASGRIQETQY
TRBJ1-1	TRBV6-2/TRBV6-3	ASSHYSISMNTEAF
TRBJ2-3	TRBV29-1	SVGGGGAEDLDTQY
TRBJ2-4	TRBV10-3	AISDSGGDAKNIQY
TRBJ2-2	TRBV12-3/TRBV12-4	ASSSSRDTGELF
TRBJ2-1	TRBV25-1	ASSELVGASYNEQF
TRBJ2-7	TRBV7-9	ASSLEPPREQY
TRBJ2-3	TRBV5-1	ASSPTGTRATDTQY
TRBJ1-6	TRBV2	ASSADRGFSPLH
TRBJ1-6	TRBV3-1	ASSQDKRVWGNSPLH
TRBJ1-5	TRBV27	ASSQGTSQPQH
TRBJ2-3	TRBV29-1	SVEVTGVTDTQY
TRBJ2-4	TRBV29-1	SVRTGLAGGGGKNIQY
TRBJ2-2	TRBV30	AWSRGTGELF
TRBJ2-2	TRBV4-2	ASSQGVEVGELF
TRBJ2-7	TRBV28	ASSPGTEGGEQY